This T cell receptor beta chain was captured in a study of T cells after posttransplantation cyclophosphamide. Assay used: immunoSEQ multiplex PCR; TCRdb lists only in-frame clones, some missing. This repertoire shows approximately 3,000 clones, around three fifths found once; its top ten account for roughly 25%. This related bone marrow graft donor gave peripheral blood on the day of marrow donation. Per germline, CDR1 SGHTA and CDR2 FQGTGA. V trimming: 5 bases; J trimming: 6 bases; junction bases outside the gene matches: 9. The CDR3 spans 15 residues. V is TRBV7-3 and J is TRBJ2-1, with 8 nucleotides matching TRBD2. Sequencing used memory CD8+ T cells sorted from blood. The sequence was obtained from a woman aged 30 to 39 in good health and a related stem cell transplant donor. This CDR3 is CASSLRGGPVNEQFF. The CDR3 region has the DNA TGTGCCAGCAGCCTCCGGGGGGGCCCTGTCAATGAGCAGTTCTTC.